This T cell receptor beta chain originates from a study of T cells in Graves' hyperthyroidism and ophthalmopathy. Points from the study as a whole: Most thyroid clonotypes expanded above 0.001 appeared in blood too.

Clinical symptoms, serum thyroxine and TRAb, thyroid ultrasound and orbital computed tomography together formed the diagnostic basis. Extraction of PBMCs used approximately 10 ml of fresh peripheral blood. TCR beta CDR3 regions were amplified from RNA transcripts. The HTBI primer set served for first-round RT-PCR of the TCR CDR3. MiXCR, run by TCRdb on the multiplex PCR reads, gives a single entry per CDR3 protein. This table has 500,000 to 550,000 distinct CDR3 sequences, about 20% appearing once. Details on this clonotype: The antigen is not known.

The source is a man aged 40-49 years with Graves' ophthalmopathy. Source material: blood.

The CDR3 protein is CASSPRPGTGYTDTQYF. The CDR3 bases are TGTGCCAGCAGCCCCCGTCCCGGGACAGGGTACACAGATACGCAGTATTTT. The chain joins TRBV7-3 to TRBJ2-3; 9 bases align to TRBD1. This CDR3 is 17 amino acids long. Germline-derived CDR1 and CDR2 are SGHTA and FQGTGA. Germline trimming cut 5 bases from V and 2 bases from J; bases unmatched to any gene: 11.